Each of the 19 T cell receptor beta chains below was sequenced from the same sample in a study of blood T cells in healthy people across ages. Together with a sample-barcoded 5' primer, a J-beta primer mix was included in a second PCR lasting about 7 to 11 cycles. One entry per CDR3 protein results from TCRdb running MiXCR on the 5' RACE reads. The data contain about 1,500,000 distinct CDR3 sequences, about 28% of them singletons. The sequenced material came from blood. These TCRs come from a woman aged 25 to 39 in good health.

This clonotype was seen ten or more times. The rearrangement joins TRBV15 to TRBJ2-5; D ambiguous. The CDR3 extends over 16 amino acids. Germline CDR1 LNHNV, CDR2 YYDKDF (reference sequence). Trimming pared 2 bases from V and 5 bases from J, leaving 18 bases between. The CDR3: CATSRTDGRSAETQYF. The CDR3 nucleotides read TGTGCCACCAGCAGAACGGACGGAAGGTCGGCTGAGACCCAGTACTTC.

In this sample, this clonotype turned up once. This chain uses TRBV29-1 with TRBJ2-3; D gene unclear. CDR3 length: 14 residues. V dropped 2 bases and J dropped 6 bases, with 15 bases sitting between them. The germline V gene encodes CDR1 SQVTM and CDR2 ANQGSEA. In DNA form, the CDR3 reads TGCAGCGTTGAAAAAGGTCAGCCAGAGGATACGCAGTATTTT. This translates into CSVEKGQPEDTQYF.

This clonotype has just a few counts. Given a much more abundant clone one base away, this may be a read error. The CDR3, as DNA: TGCAATGCTAGAGTAGGCACATGGTACGAGACCCAGTACTTC. Translated: CNARVGTWYETQYF. The chain combines TRBV20-1 with TRBJ2-7; D ambiguous. The J call may not be correct, given that the DNA end is closer to TRBJ2-5. This CDR3 contains 14 residues. Germline CDR1 reads DFQATT; CDR2 reads SNEGSKA (reference sequence).

The sample holds a few counts of this clonotype. This chain connects TRBV5-1 to TRBJ1-4; no firm D call. The CDR3 has 12 residues. The germline V gene has CDR1 SGHRS and CDR2 YFSETQ. The V end lost 7 bases, the J end lost 4 bases, and 8 bases lay between the germline ends. CDR3 protein: CASYNDNEKLFF. The CDR3 DNA is TGCGCCAGCTACAACGATAATGAAAAACTGTTTTTT. The full variable domain, rest sourced from reference TRBV5-1 and TRBJ1-4, is KAGVTQTPRYLIKTRGQQVTLSCSPISGHRSVSWYQQTPGQGLQFLFEYFSETQRNKGNFPGRFSGRQFSNSRSEMNVSTLELGDSALYLCASYNDNEKLFFGSGTQLSVL.

The rearrangement uses TRBV11-2 and TRBJ2-4, with a weak D call TRBD2 (5 bases). TRBJ2-7 explains the end of the DNA better; the J call may be wrong. CDR1 is SGHAT and CDR2 is FQNNGV in the germline V gene. The length of the CDR3 is 15 residues. The CDR3 sequence: CASSLFVSAAYEQYF. The CDR3 bases are TGTGCCAGCAGCTTATTCGTTTCAGCGGCCTACGAGCAGTACTTC.

The CDR3 nucleotides are TGTGCCAGCAGCTTTTCGTTTAGGGGGCGAGATACGCAGTATTTT. This translates into CASSFSFRGRDTQYF. The gene calls are TRBV5-5 and TRBJ2-3; 7 bases match TRBD1. Germline CDR1 is SGHKS and CDR2 is YYEKEE (reference sequence). The V and J ends lost 2 bases and 5 bases, in that order; junction bases with no gene match: 8. CDR3 length: 15 amino acids.

This clonotype appeared many times. DNA of the CDR3: TGTGCCACCAGCAGAGATCTCGGAGGCGGCTACGAGCAGTACTTC. Encoded protein: CATSRDLGGGYEQYF. The chain employs TRBV15 and TRBJ2-7, with D perhaps TRBD2 (5 bases). This CDR3 has 15 amino acids. Germline CDR1 LNHNV, CDR2 YYDKDF (reference sequence). V was pared by 0 bases and J by 3 bases, with 12 bases between.

The gene calls are TRBV7-9 and TRBJ1-2; no clear D gene. This CDR3 is 16 amino acids long. Trimming cost V 0 bases and J 4 bases, with 15 bases left between them. CDR1 is SEHNR and CDR2 is FQNEAQ in the germline V gene (reference sequence). Here the CDR3 DNA reads TGTGCCAGCAGCTTAGCGGCAGGCGGGCCTACCTATGGCTACACCTTC. Amino acids: CASSLAAGGPTYGYTF. Using reference TRBV7-9 and TRBJ1-2 for the parts outside the CDR3, the full variable domain is DTGVSQNPRHKITKRGQNVTFRCDPISEHNRLYWYRQTLGQGPEFLTYFQNEAQLEKSRLLSDRFSAERPKGSFSTLEIQRTEQGDSAMYLCASSLAAGGPTYGYTFGSGTRLTVV.

This clonotype was observed once. V and J are TRBV20-1 and TRBJ2-1; 12 bases line up with TRBD2. Germline CDR1 is DFQATT and CDR2 is SNEGSKA (reference sequence). The CDR3 is made up of 14 amino acids. After removal of 6 bases from V and 6 bases from J, the junction contained 6 bases not matched to a gene. The CDR3 spells CSARLAGACNEQFF. CDR3 bases: TGCAGTGCCAGACTAGCGGGAGCGTGCAATGAGCAGTTCTTC.

Turning to this clonotype: The junction differs from germline at one of its ends, possibly a read error. The CDR3: CASSQEKRRGTFSTF. Here the CDR3 DNA reads TGCGCCAGCAGCCAAGAAAAACGGAGAGGAACATTCAGTACTTTC. V usage is TRBV4-3 and J usage is TRBJ2-7; D not resolved. Per germline, CDR1 LGHNA and CDR2 YSLEER. The CDR3 runs to 15 residues.

The chain links TRBV6-2 or TRBV6-3 to TRBJ1-5, with D perhaps matching TRBD1 (5 bases). CDR1 and CDR2 (germline): MNHEY, SVGEGT. The V gene lost 0 bases and the J gene lost 12 bases, with 9 bases spanning the gap. This CDR3 has 12 residues. The CDR3 DNA reads TGTGCCAGCAGTTACTCGACGAGGGGCCAGCATTTT. Its protein is CASSYSTRGQHF.

On this clonotype itself: This may be a read error: a much more frequent sequence differs by one nucleotide. CDR3: CSAVARGHEQYF. The CDR3 region has the DNA TGCAGCGCCGTGGCGCGGGGCCACGAGCAGTACTTC. The V call is TRBV29-1, the J call TRBJ2-7; D possibly corresponds to TRBD2 (6 bases). Per germline, CDR1 SQVTM and CDR2 ANQGSEA. This CDR3 has 12 residues. V lost 7 bases and J 5 bases, leaving 15 bases between the germline ends.

This sequence joins TRBV5-6 and TRBJ1-5; D ambiguous. Germline V gene sequence: CDR1 SGHDT, CDR2 YYEEEE. Trimming left V 3 bases short and J 5 bases short, with 15 bases between. This CDR3 has 15 amino acids. The CDR3 DNA follows: TGTGCCAGCAGCTCCCTAAAGGCGCACGATCAGCCCCAGCATTTT. It translates to CASSSLKAHDQPQHF. The full variable domain, completed using reference TRBV5-6 and TRBJ1-5, is DAGVTQSPTHLIKTRGQQVTLRCSPKSGHDTVSWYQQALGQGPQFIFQYYEEEERQRGNFPDRFSGHQFPNYSSELNVNALLLGDSALYLCASSSLKAHDQPQHFGDGTRLSIL.

This clonotype was counted a few times. V is TRBV27 and J is TRBJ1-6; D unresolved. CDR3 length: 13 residues. Germline V CDR1 and CDR2: MNHEY, SMNVEV (reference sequence). The V end was cut by 9 bases, the J end by 9 bases, with 15 bases between. CDR3: CASLSPHGSPLHF. In DNA form, the CDR3 reads TGTGCCAGTTTATCCCCCCACGGTTCACCCCTCCACTTT.

CDR3 DNA sequence: TGTGCCAGCAGCTTGGGGACTAGTAATCAAGAGACCCAGTACTTC. Its translation is CASSLGTSNQETQYF. The chain joins TRBV7-9 to TRBJ2-5, with 8 positions matching TRBD2. Germline trimming cut 3 bases from V and 2 bases from J; bases unmatched to any gene: 5. The V gene's germline CDR1 is SEHNR and CDR2 FQNEAQ (reference sequence). The CDR3 is 15 residues long.

In the case of this clonotype: An end of the junction does not agree with germline; a read error may underlie this. The V and J genes are TRBV12-3 or TRBV12-4 and TRBJ2-7; no reliable D call. The CDR3 spans 13 residues. In DNA, the CDR3 is TGTGTCAGCAGAACACAGAATACCTACGAGCAGTACTTC. It codes for CVSRTQNTYEQYF.

This clonotype has only a few counts. The gene calls are TRBV5-1 and TRBJ2-5; 8 bases agree with TRBD1. Looked up from germline, CDR1 is SGHRS and CDR2 is YFSETQ. The CDR3 loop spans 15 amino acids. V shed 4 bases and J 2 bases; nucleotides not matched to a gene: 7. The CDR3 DNA sequence: TGCGCCAGCAGCCTCCCGGACAGGGTACAAGAGACCCAGTACTTC. Translation: CASSLPDRVQETQYF. The full variable domain, rest sourced from reference TRBV5-1 and TRBJ2-5, is KAGVTQTPRYLIKTRGQQVTLSCSPISGHRSVSWYQQTPGQGLQFLFEYFSETQRNKGNFPGRFSGRQFSNSRSEMNVSTLELGDSALYLCASSLPDRVQETQYFGPGTRLLVL.

For this clonotype: This may be a read error, as it is one base from a much larger clone. The chain couples TRBV6-1 to TRBJ2-1; D could derive from TRBD1 or TRBD2 (5 bases each). CDR1 is MNHNS and CDR2 is SASEGT in the germline V gene. There are 13 residues in the CDR3. V dropped 7 bases and J dropped 10 bases, with 17 bases sitting between them. The CDR3 here is CASTGLALHEQFF. The CDR3 DNA reads as TGTGCCAGCACGGGGCTAGCTCTCCACGAGCAGTTCTTC.

On this clonotype itself: Possible read error: a much larger clone is one base away. The genes are TRBV12-3 or TRBV12-4 and TRBJ2-5, with a weak D call TRBD2 (6 bases). The CDR3 loop spans 14 amino acids. Trimming removed 3 bases at V and 11 bases at J, with 19 bases between. CDR3 protein: CASSLETVGGSQYF. In DNA, the CDR3 is TGTGCCAGCAGTTTGGAGACAGTCGGAGGGAGTCAGTACTTC.